This T cell receptor beta chain was captured in a study of shared clonotypes between healthy human individuals. It was into CD45RA+ naive and CD45RA-negative memory subsets that the CD4+ cells were split. DNA at 200 ng, 25,000 to 35,000 T cell genomes, went into sorted-subset replicate PCRs. Study processing details: Sequence data from immunoSEQ were junction-only and lacked quality scores; consequently, filtering differed. Sequencing was performed with immunoSEQ multiplex PCR; in TCRdb, only in-frame clones are kept and a portion is missing. D and trimming come from the DNA, and the V and J calls and clone size come from that table. The sample carries approximately 2,000,000 clones, 85% to 95% recorded once. The specimen sequenced was naive CD4+ T cells from PBMCs. The subset: CD45RA+ positively selected. This clonotype was sampled from a young man in good health. Some clones in this sample may be carry-over from other donors' samples.

The CDR3 region has the DNA TGTGCCAGCAGTTCCCAAGGGCGAGGTGGCTACACCTTC. It encodes CASSSQGRGGYTF. The chain employs TRBV28 and TRBJ1-2; D is unresolved. Trimming took 4 bases from V and 7 from J, leaving 13 bases between them. This CDR3 contains 13 residues. From germline, CDR1 is MDHEN and CDR2 SYDVKM.